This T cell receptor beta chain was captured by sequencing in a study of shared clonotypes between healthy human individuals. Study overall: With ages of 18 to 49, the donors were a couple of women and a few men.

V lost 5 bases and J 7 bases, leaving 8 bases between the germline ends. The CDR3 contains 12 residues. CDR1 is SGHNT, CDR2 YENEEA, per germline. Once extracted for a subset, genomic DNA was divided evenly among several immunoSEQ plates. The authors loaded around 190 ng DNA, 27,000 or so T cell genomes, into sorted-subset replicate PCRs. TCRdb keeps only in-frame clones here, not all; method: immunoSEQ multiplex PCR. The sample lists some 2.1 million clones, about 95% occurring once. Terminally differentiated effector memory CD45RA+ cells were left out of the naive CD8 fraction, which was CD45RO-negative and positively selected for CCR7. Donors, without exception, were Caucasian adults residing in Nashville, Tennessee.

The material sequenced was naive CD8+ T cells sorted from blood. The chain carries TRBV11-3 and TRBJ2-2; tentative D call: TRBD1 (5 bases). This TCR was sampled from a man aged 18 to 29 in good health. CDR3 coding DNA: TGTGCCAGCAGCCAGGGATTCGGGGAGCTGTTTTTT. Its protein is CASSQGFGELFF.